A selection of T cell receptor beta chains follows, all from one sample in a study of shared clonotypes between healthy human individuals. Data came from immunoSEQ multiplex PCR; TCRdb stores just in-frame clones and leaves some out. The data show about 2.4 million clones, approximately 93% seen once. The sequencing sample was made of naive CD4+ T cells from PBMCs. The receptors were gathered from a man younger than 30 in good health. Some clones in this sample may be carry-over from other donors' samples. Both conserved end residues are part of each CDR3.

v_gene,len,CDR3aa
TRBV4-1,15,CASSQEAPGRSEQYF
TRBV28,13,CASLNSFQETQYF
TRBV19,19,CASSIAPRDRGLRVGKLFF
TRBV5-1,13,CASSETGNTEAFF
TRBV5-1,14,CASSLGTGLRGYTF
TRBV28,13,CASSWDSTDTQYF
TRBV28,13,CASSPNMQETQYF
TRBV5-1,14,CASSLEAGDYGYTF
TRBV7-9,15,CASSPRTSGNYEQYF
TRBV4-1,14,CASSQDRPVNTIYF
TRBV7-7,15,CASSLNWGVGDEQFF
TRBV29-1,13,CSVEIGGSKTQYF
TRBV10-3,14,CAISERGRETEAFF
TRBV6-5,13,CASTPTSLKEQYF
TRBV28,14,CASSSGGTKDEQYF
TRBV9,14,CASSVAGQGDEQYF
TRBV27,15,CASAPTSERRETQYF
TRBV6-5,14,CASRRQGDTGELFF
TRBV6-5,12,CASGRGVHEQYF
TRBV2,11,CASSEVYEQFF
TRBV4-2,17,CASSQASGQGMNTEAFF
TRBV28,15,CASRGLGQGSNEAFF
TRBV7-2,15,CASSPSSGTYNEQFF
TRBV7-6,16,CASSLAGTGFQETQYF
TRBV2,13,CASSEWETGELFF
TRBV7-6,15,CASSLSVWDHQPQHF
TRBV18,16,CASSPASGGSGYEQYF
TRBV28,15,CASSLWEEGLGGYTF
TRBV5-4,16,CASSFSDRGRGDTQYF
TRBV7-6,16,CASSPQGSRVLDTQYF